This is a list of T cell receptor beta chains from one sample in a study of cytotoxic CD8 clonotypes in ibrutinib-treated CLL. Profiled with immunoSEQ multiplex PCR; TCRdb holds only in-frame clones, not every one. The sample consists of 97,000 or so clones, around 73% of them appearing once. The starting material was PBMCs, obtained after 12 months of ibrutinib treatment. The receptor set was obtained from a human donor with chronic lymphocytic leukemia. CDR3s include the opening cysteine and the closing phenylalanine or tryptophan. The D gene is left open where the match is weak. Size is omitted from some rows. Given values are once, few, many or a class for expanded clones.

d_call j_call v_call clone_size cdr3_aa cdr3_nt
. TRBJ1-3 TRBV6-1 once CASRIGGNGNTIYF TGTGCCAGCAGGATCGGGGGGAATGGAAACACCATATATTTT
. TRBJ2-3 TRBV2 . CASSEASAGIDTQYF TGTGCCAGCAGTGAAGCGTCGGCGGGGATAGATACGCAGTATTTT
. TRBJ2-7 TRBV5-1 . CASSLRTSGAAYEQYF TGCGCCAGCAGCTTGAGGACGAGCGGAGCAGCGTACGAGCAGTACTTC
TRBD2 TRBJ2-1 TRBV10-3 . CAIRRTSGTYNEQFF TGTGCCATCAGAAGGACTAGCGGGACCTACAATGAGCAGTTCTTC
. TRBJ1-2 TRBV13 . CASSLFGGATNAF TGTGCCAGCAGCTTATTCGGAGGTGCGACTAACGCCTTC
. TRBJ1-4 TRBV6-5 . CASSRGVNEKLFF TGTGCCAGCAGCAGGGGAGTAAATGAAAAACTGTTTTTT
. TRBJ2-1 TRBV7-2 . CASSPQGTTYNEQFF TGTGCCAGCAGCCCGCAAGGGACGACCTACAATGAGCAGTTCTTC
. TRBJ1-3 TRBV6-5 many CASSYGIGNTIYF TGTGCCAGCAGTTATGGTATTGGAAACACCATATATTTT
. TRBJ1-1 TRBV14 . CASSLLQGAEAFF TGTGCCAGCAGCTTACTACAGGGAGCTGAAGCTTTCTTT
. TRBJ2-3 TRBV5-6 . CASSGEADTQYF TGTGCCAGCAGCGGAGAGGCAGATACGCAGTATTTT
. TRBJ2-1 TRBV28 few CASSPLREYNEQFF TGTGCCAGCAGCCCACTCCGGGAGTACAATGAGCAGTTCTTC
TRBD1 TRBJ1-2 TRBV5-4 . CASSAPGQGKKGYTF TGTGCCAGCAGCGCCCCGGGACAGGGTAAGAAGGGCTACACCTTC
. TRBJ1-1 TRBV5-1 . CASSPSPGNTEAFF TGCGCCAGCAGCCCCAGTCCGGGGAACACTGAAGCTTTCTTT
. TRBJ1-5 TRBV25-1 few CASREVGFNQPQHF TGTGCCAGCAGGGAGGTGGGGTTCAATCAGCCCCAGCATTTT
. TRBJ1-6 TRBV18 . CASSPGEGGNSPLHF TGTGCCAGCTCACCAGGAGAAGGGGGTAATTCACCCCTCCACTTT
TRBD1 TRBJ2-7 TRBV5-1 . CASSLQGDRGHEQYF TGCGCCAGCAGCCTCCAAGGGGACAGGGGCCACGAGCAGTACTTC
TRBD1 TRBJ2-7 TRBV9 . CASSAAGTDSDEQYF TGTGCCAGCAGCGCGGCCGGGACAGACTCCGACGAGCAGTACTTC